The clone carrying this TCR beta chain was detected ten times or more. The antigen is unknown. The germline V and J ends were trimmed by 6 bases and 11 bases, with 16 bases remaining between them. The CDR3 has 13 residues. It was RNA transcripts that yielded the amplified TCR beta CDR3 regions. The HTBI set primed first-round TCR CDR3 RT-PCR. TCRdb redid the calling of the multiplex PCR reads with MiXCR, one entry per CDR3 protein. The table records about 500,000 distinct CDR3 sequences, under 20% of them present only once. Ophthalmopathy in the patients scored at least 3 on Clinical Activity Score and at least 4 on NOSPECS grade, lasting under 3 months. Pregnant or lactating patients were excluded, as were those with uncontrolled infection or other autoimmune disease. 10 ml fresh peripheral blood yielded the PBMCs. This sample is drawn from a study of T cells in Graves' hyperthyroidism and ophthalmopathy. Broader study findings: Stable hyperthyroidism was told apart from ophthalmopathy by a model built on 13 V-J features.

The source is a woman between 18 and 29 years old with Graves' ophthalmopathy. The chain couples TRBV12-3 or TRBV12-4 to TRBJ2-2, with D perhaps given as TRBD1 or TRBD2 (6 bases each). The specimen was blood. This CDR3 reads CASRPGQAGELFF. CDR3 sequence (DNA): TGTGCCAGCAGGCCGGGACAAGCGGGCGAGCTGTTTTTT.